This T cell receptor beta chain was sequenced during a study of blood T cell repertoires in COVID-19. Study-level background: PBMCs, B-cell-depleted T cells, or T cells provided the cDNA or gDNA that made up the material.

Data came from immunoSEQ multiplex PCR; TCRdb stores just in-frame clones and leaves some out. The sample lists just over 200,000 clones, just over 85% seen once, with 4.5% to 7.5% in the top ten. The CDR3 runs 14 residues. V was clipped by 5 bases and J by 0 bases, with 8 bases between them. Germline V gives CDR1 WNHNN, CDR2 SYGVQD (reference sequence). The chain uses TRBV10-1 and TRBJ2-1; no clear D. The specimen was peripheral blood. The TCR sequence derives from a man aged 80 or over with acute or convalescent COVID-19. CDR3 loop: CASSRGRSYNEQFF. The CDR3 DNA reads as TGCGCCAGCAGTCGCGGCCGCTCCTACAATGAGCAGTTCTTC.